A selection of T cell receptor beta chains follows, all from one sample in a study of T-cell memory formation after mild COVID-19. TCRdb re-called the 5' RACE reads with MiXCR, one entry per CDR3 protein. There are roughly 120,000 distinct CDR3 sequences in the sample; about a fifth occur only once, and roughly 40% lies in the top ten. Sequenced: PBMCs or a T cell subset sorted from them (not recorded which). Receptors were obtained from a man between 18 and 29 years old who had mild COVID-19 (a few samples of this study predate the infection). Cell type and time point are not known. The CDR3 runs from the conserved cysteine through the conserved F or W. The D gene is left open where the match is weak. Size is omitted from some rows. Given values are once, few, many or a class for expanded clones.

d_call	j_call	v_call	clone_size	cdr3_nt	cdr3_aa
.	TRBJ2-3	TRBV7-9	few	TGTGCCAGCAGCCGCGACGATACGCAGTATTTT	CASSRDDTQYF
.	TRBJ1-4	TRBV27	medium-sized	TGTGCCAGCAGTTTCATGCCAGACCGAAATGAAAAACTGTTTTTT	CASSFMPDRNEKLFF
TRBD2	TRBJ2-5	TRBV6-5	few	TGTGCCAGCAGTTACTCAGCAGCGGGGGGCCGGACCCAGTACTTC	CASSYSAAGGRTQYF
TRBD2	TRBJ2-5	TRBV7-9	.	TGTGCCAGCAGCTTAACCTCCCTAGCGGGAGAGACCCAGTACTTC	CASSLTSLAGETQYF
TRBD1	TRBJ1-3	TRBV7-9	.	TGTGCCAGCAGGCTTCCGGGACAGGGGCCTGACACCATATATTTT	CASRLPGQGPDTIYF
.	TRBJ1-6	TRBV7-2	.	TGTGCCAGCAGGATGGACAGCTCCTATAATTCACCCCTCCACTTT	CASRMDSSYNSPLHF
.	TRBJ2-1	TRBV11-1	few	TGTGCCAGCAGCTTAGCCCCGATCACAAGGGAAGGTAGGAATGAGCAGTTCTTC	CASSLAPITREGRNEQFF
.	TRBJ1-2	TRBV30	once	TGTGCCTGGAGTGTGTCAGGCGGGGGCTATGGCTACACCTTC	CAWSVSGGGYGYTF
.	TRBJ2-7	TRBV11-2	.	TGTGCCAGCAGCTCCGGAGAGCAGTACTTC	CASSSGEQYF
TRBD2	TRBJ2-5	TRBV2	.	TGTGCCAGCAGAGGGGTGGCTAGCGGAGAGACCCAGTACTTC	CASRGVASGETQYF
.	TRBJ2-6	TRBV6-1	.	TGTGCCAGCAGTGAGGGCCGTTGGCAGGGGACTGGGGCCAACGTCCTGACTTTC	CASSEGRWQGTGANVLTF
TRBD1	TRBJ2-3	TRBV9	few	TGTGCCAGCAGCGTAGAACAGGGGAGCACAGATACGCAGTATTTT	CASSVEQGSTDTQYF
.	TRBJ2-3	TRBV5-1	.	TGCGCCAGCAGCTTCGCGACAGGAGCCTTCACAGATACGCAGTATTTT	CASSFATGAFTDTQYF
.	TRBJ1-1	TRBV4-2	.	TGTGCCAGCAGCCAAGATGGGACCCCTGAAGCTTTCTTT	CASSQDGTPEAFF
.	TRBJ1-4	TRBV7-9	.	TGTGCCAGCAGCCCACCTGGAGAAGGAGAGAATGAAAAACTGTTTTTT	CASSPPGEGENEKLFF
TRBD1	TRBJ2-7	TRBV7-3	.	TGTGCCAGCAGCCACGGACAGGGCTACGAGCAGTACTTC	CASSHGQGYEQYF
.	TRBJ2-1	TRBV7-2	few	TGTGCCAGCAGCTTAGCGGAAGGTTATGAGCAGTTCTTC	CASSLAEGYEQFF
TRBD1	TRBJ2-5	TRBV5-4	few	TGTGCCAGCAGCCAGGGACAGCCAGAGACCCAGTACTTC	CASSQGQPETQYF
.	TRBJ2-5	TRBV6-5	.	TGTGCCAGCAGTGTCGGGATAGGGCTAGAACTCCAAACCAAAGAGACCCAGTACTTC	CASSVGIGLELQTKETQYF
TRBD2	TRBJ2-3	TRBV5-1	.	TGCGCCAGCAGCTCACGGACTAGCGGTAGCACAGATACGCAGTATTTT	CASSSRTSGSTDTQYF
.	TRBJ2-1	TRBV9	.	TGTGCCAGCAGCCCCCGACAGGTCCCCGATGAGCAGTTCTTC	CASSPRQVPDEQFF
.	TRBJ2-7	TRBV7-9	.	TGTGCCAGCAGCTTAGATATTCGCGAGCAGTACTTC	CASSLDIREQYF
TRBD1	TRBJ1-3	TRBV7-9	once	TGTGCCAGCAGACATAGGGGATCCGGGACAGGGGGAAACACCATATATTTT	CASRHRGSGTGGNTIYF
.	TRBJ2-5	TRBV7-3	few	TGTGCCAGCAGCCCCATGGGTGGCCAAGAGACCCAGTACTTC	CASSPMGGQETQYF
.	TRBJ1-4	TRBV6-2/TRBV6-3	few	TGTGCCAGCAGTTACTCGTCCCGACGGAGCAATGAAAAACTGTTTTTT	CASSYSSRRSNEKLFF
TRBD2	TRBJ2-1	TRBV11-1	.	TGTGCCAGCAGCTTCGGACTAGCGGGGGATCTCTACAATGAGCAGTTCTTC	CASSFGLAGDLYNEQFF
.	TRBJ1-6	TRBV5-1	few	TGCGCCAGCAGCTCCAGCCCGCAAACGCGGGAGGCACCCCTCCACTTT	CASSSSPQTREAPLHF
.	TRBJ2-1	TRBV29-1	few	TGCAGTGCTTTGGGGCAGCGCTCCTACAATGAGCAGTTCTTC	CSALGQRSYNEQFF